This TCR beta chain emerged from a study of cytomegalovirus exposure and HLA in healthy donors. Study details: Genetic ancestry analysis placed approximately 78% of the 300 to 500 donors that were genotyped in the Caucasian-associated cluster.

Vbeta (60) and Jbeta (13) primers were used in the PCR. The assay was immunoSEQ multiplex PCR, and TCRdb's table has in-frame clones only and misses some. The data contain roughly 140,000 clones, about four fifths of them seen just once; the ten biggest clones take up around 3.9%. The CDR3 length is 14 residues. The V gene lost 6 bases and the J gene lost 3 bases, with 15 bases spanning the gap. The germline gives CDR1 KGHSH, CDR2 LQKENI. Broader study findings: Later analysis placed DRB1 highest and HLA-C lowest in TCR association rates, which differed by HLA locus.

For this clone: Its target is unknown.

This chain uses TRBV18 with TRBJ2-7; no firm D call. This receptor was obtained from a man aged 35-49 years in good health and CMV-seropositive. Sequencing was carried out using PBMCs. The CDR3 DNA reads TGTGCCAGCTCCTACGGCTTCCCGGGCTACGAGCAGTACTTC. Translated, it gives CASSYGFPGYEQYF.